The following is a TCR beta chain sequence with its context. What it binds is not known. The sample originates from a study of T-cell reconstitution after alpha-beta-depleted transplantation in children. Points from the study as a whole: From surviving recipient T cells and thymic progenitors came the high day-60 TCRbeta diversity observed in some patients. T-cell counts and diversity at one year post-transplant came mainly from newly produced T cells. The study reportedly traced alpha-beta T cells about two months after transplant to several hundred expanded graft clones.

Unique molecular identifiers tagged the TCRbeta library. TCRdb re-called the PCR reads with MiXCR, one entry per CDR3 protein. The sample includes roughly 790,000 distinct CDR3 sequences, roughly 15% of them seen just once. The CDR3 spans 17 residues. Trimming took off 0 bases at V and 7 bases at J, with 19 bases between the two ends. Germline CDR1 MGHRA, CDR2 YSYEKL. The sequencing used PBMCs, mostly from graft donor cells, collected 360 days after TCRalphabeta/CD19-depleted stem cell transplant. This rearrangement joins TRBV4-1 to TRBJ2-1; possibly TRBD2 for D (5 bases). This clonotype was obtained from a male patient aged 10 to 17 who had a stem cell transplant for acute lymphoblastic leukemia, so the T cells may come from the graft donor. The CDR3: CASSQEYPRGWGNEQFF. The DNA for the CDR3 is TGCGCCAGCAGCCAAGAGTACCCTCGCGGGTGGGGAAATGAGCAGTTCTTC.